The 32 T cell receptor beta chains given below trace back to one sample, sequenced in a study of post-analysis software for immune sequencing data. Study-level findings and limits: Elevated frequency relative to controls characterized roughly 5 TRBV segments in patients, TRBV5-6, TRBV5-1 and TRBV20-1 among them.

Unique molecular identifiers were present in the TCR beta cDNA libraries. TCRdb reanalysed the PCR reads using MiXCR and keeps one entry per CDR3 protein. The top ten hold over 4% of the sample, which has about 810,000 distinct CDR3 sequences, roughly half seen once. These receptors' antigens are unknown. Sequenced material: blood. Receptor source: a girl aged 10-17 years with multiple sclerosis.

With respect to this clonotype: A read error may explain this, as a much larger clone is one base away. The chain uses TRBV20-1 and TRBJ2-4, with a possible D match to TRBD2 (6 bases). The better agreement between TRBJ2-7 and the DNA end casts doubt on the J call. The CDR3 covers 14 residues. The germline CDR1 and CDR2 sequences are DFQATT and SNEGSKA (reference sequence). CDR3 nucleotide sequence: TGCAGTGCTGGGGGGAGACGGGCCACCTACGAGCAGTACTTC. Residues: CSAGGRRATYEQYF.

The CDR3 DNA follows: TGTGCCAGCAGCCCACCACGTGGACTCTTTGCCAATGAGCAGTTCTTC. Amino acid sequence: CASSPPRGLFANEQFF. The V gene is TRBV11-2, the J gene TRBJ2-1, with D perhaps matching TRBD2 (5 bases). The CDR3 covers 16 residues. Trimming took off 5 bases at V and 6 bases at J, with 20 bases between the two ends. Germline V gives CDR1 SGHAT, CDR2 FQNNGV.

The chain recombines TRBV3-1 with TRBJ1-1; the D is unclear. This CDR3 spans 15 amino acids. In germline, CDR1 is LGHDT, CDR2 YNNKEL (reference sequence). V lost 4 bases and J lost 10, with 22 bases in between. CDR3 in DNA: TGTGCCAGCAGCCCTGCTGGTTCGAAGCAGACGGTAGCTTTCTTT. It translates to CASSPAGSKQTVAFF.

J is TRBJ2-7 and V is TRBV5-1, with no clear D. Trimming removed 4 bases at V and 3 bases at J, with 17 bases between. Germline loops: CDR1 SGHRS, CDR2 YFSETQ. The CDR3 spans 15 residues. The CDR3 sequence: CASSLATGGDYEQYF. CDR3 in DNA: TGCGCCAGCAGCCTCGCGACGGGCGGAGACTACGAGCAGTACTTC. The complete variable domain, with remaining parts taken from reference TRBV5-1 and TRBJ2-7, reads KAGVTQTPRYLIKTRGQQVTLSCSPISGHRSVSWYQQTPGQGLQFLFEYFSETQRNKGNFPGRFSGRQFSNSRSEMNVSTLELGDSALYLCASSLATGGDYEQYFGPGTRLTVT.

The chain couples TRBV27 to TRBJ2-7; D may be TRBD2 (5 bases). V shed 2 bases and J shed 0 bases, with 23 bases lying between them. The CDR3 has 19 residues. Germline lookup yields CDR1 MNHEY and CDR2 SMNVEV (reference sequence). In DNA form, the CDR3 reads TGTGCCAGCAGTTTAGAAGGTTTCGAGGGCAGGCTTAGCTCCTACGAGCAGTACTTC. Its translation is CASSLEGFEGRLSSYEQYF.

V usage is TRBV6-5 and J usage is TRBJ1-1; the D gene is possibly TRBD1 (6 bases). The CDR3 covers 14 residues. Germline V gene data show CDR1 as MNHEY and CDR2 as SVGAGI. Trimming cost V 0 bases and J 3 bases, with 8 bases left between them. The CDR3, as DNA: TGTGCCAGCAGTTACTCAGGGGGGTACACTGAAGCTTTCTTT. It specifies CASSYSGGYTEAFF.

The V and J genes are TRBV27 and TRBJ1-5; 8 positions agree with TRBD1. The CDR3 extends over 15 amino acids. CDR1 and CDR2 from the germline V gene are MNHEY and SMNVEV (reference sequence). J gave up 2 bases and V 6 bases, and 6 bases lay outside the gene matches. CDR3 bases: TGTGCCAGCAGCTCGGGACAGGCAGGCAATCAGCCCCAGCATTTT. Its translation: CASSSGQAGNQPQHF.

This chain links TRBV5-1 with TRBJ2-3; 11 bases map to TRBD2. V lost 4 bases, J lost 3 bases, and 10 bases stayed unmatched. The CDR3 covers 17 residues. Germline values: CDR1 SGHRS, CDR2 YFSETQ. The CDR3 DNA follows: TGCGCCAGCAGCCCGTCGGCGCTAGCGGGAGGAACAGATACGCAGTATTTT. It is translated as CASSPSALAGGTDTQYF.

This rearrangement joins TRBV6-1 to TRBJ2-7; TRBD2 matches 10 bases. V shed 5 bases, J shed 0 bases, and the junction held 10 bases outside the gene matches. Germline lookup yields CDR1 MNHNS and CDR2 SASEGT. The CDR3 contains 17 residues. CDR3 residues: CASSPRIGLAVSYEQYF. The CDR3 DNA reads as TGTGCCAGCAGTCCCCGGATCGGACTAGCGGTCTCCTACGAGCAGTACTTC.

CDR3 coding DNA: TGTGCCAGCACTCCCACCGGGACAGGGTACTACGAGCAGTACTTC. It specifies CASTPTGTGYYEQYF. This chain links TRBV12-3 or TRBV12-4 with TRBJ2-5, with 9 bases that match TRBD1. The J call may be incorrect, as the DNA end agrees better with TRBJ2-7. The CDR3 covers 15 residues.

This chain joins TRBV7-9 and TRBJ2-4; 9 bases line up with TRBD1. The J call may be mistaken, given a closer DNA end match to TRBJ2-7. The CDR3 covers 15 residues. Looked up from germline, CDR1 is SEHNR and CDR2 is FQNEAQ (reference sequence). CDR3: CASSSTGGLATEQYF. The CDR3, as DNA: TGTGCCAGCAGCTCGACAGGGGGACTCGCCACCGAGCAGTACTTC.

DNA of the CDR3: TGTGCCAGCAGTCTACAAAGCGGGAGGCGCAACAATGAGCAGTTCTTC. Its protein product is CASSLQSGRRNNEQFF. The V gene is TRBV6-5, the J gene TRBJ2-1; 9 nucleotides align to TRBD2. The ends lost 5 bases at V and 5 bases at J; junction bases unmatched: 10. The germline CDR1 and CDR2 sequences are MNHEY and SVGAGI. This CDR3 contains 16 residues.

The J gene is TRBJ1-1, the V gene TRBV15; D is uncertain. This CDR3 is built from 12 residues. Germline values: CDR1 LNHNV, CDR2 YYDKDF (reference sequence). V was clipped by 2 bases and J by 6 bases, with 7 bases between them. The CDR3 sequence: CATSRPAAEAFF. The DNA for the CDR3 is TGTGCCACCAGCAGACCGGCGGCTGAAGCTTTCTTT.

Only a few counts were recorded for this clonotype. The rearrangement uses TRBV6-5 and TRBJ2-7; unclear D gene. The CDR3 runs 12 residues. The germline V gene has CDR1 MNHEY and CDR2 SVGAGI. V lost 6 bases to trimming and J lost 4 bases, with 10 bases between them. In nucleotides, the CDR3 is TGTGCCAGCAGGGGTCACCGTTACGAGCAGTACTTC. Its protein is CASRGHRYEQYF.

This chain links TRBV12-3 or TRBV12-4 with TRBJ2-7, with 7 bases aligning to TRBD1. CDR3 length: 17 amino acids. Trimming cost V 5 bases and J 3 bases; bases outside gene matches: 16. The CDR3 spells CASSPRQGTSHFYEQYF. The CDR3 DNA reads as TGTGCCAGCAGTCCAAGACAGGGAACTTCACACTTCTACGAGCAGTACTTC.

This clonotype was found a few times. This chain connects TRBV7-2 to TRBJ2-3; 13 nucleotides align to TRBD2. The CDR3 has 17 amino acids. Germline assignment: CDR1 SGHTA and CDR2 FQGNSA. V shed 5 bases, J shed 8 bases, and the junction held 13 bases outside the gene matches. DNA for the CDR3: TGTGCCAGCAGCGTCGGGACTAGCGGGGACTCTATGTTTACGCAGTATTTT. The encoded protein is CASSVGTSGDSMFTQYF. Full variable domain (outside the CDR3, taken from reference TRBV7-2 and TRBJ2-3): GAGVSQSPSNKVTEKGKDVELRCDPISGHTALYWYRQSLGQGLEFLIYFQGNSAPDKSGLPSDRFSAERTGGSVSTLTIQRTQQEDSAVYLCASSVGTSGDSMFTQYFGPGTRLTVL.

This clonotype was detected once. This sequence joins TRBV14 and TRBJ1-2, with 10 bases lining up with TRBD1. Trimming at V came to 4 bases and at J to 6 bases, leaving 8 bases not matched to a gene. This CDR3 has 15 amino acids. The germline V gene encodes CDR1 SGHDN and CDR2 FVKESK. This CDR3 reads CASSPITGTGDGYTF. CDR3 in DNA: TGTGCCAGCAGCCCCATAACCGGGACAGGGGATGGCTACACCTTC. Variable domain in full (rest from reference TRBV14 and TRBJ1-2): EAGVTQFPSHSVIEKGQTVTLRCDPISGHDNLYWYRRVMGKEIKFLLHFVKESKQDESGMPNNRFLAERTGGTYSTLKVQPAELEDSGVYFCASSPITGTGDGYTFGSGTRLTVV.

The chain recombines TRBV12-3 or TRBV12-4 with TRBJ2-1; weak D call: TRBD2 (6 bases). CDR3 length: 16 amino acids. Trimming cost V 7 bases and J 0 bases, with 16 bases left between them. In nucleotides, the CDR3 is TGTGCCAGCAACATCCCGGGACTTAGCTCCTACAATGAGCAGTTCTTC. As protein: CASNIPGLSSYNEQFF.

The chain is built from TRBV5-1 and TRBJ2-4; the D gene is possibly TRBD2 (6 bases). The J call may be in error: the DNA end matches TRBJ2-7 better. The CDR3 covers 14 residues. CDR1 and CDR2 from the germline V gene are SGHRS and YFSETQ. CDR3 amino acids: CASSWEVGSYEQYF. The CDR3 DNA sequence: TGCGCCAGCAGCTGGGAGGTTGGATCCTACGAGCAGTACTTC.

This clonotype is a singleton in its sample. The chain is built from TRBV7-2 and TRBJ2-1; D is perhaps TRBD1 or TRBD2 (5 bases each). Germline V lookup: CDR1 SGHTA, CDR2 FQGNSA. This CDR3 contains 17 residues. The germline V and J ends were trimmed by 1 base and 0 bases, with 13 bases remaining between them. Written as DNA, the CDR3 is TGTGCCAGCAGCTTAGAGGGACCTCCCCGCTCCTACAATGAGCAGTTCTTC. Residues: CASSLEGPPRSYNEQFF.

The CDR3 nucleotides are TGTGCCAGCAGCTTGGAGGGGTTTGGTAACTATGGCTACACCTTC. Its translation is CASSLEGFGNYGYTF. The chain has TRBV5-5 and TRBJ1-2; D possibly corresponds to TRBD1 (5 bases). The V and J ends lost 0 bases and 1 base respectively, with 10 bases between them. This CDR3 contains 15 residues. Germline values: CDR1 SGHKS, CDR2 YYEKEE (reference sequence).

With regard to this clonotype: Germline and junction disagree at one end, which may indicate a read error. The chain employs TRBV29-1 and TRBJ2-1; tentatively, D is TRBD1 (6 bases). CDR1 is SQVTM and CDR2 is ANQGSEA in the germline V gene. The CDR3 contains 11 residues. The CDR3 region has the DNA TGCAGCTTAAGTGGGGACAATGAGCAGGTCTTC. Translated, it gives CSLSGDNEQVF.

Comment on this clonotype: Mismatch with germline at one junction end may stem from a read error. This rearrangement joins TRBV5-1 to TRBJ1-1; a possible D gene is TRBD1 (6 bases). Germline V gene lookup returns CDR1 SGHRS and CDR2 YFSETQ. The CDR3 has 16 residues. The CDR3 reads CASSLHGAGADTGAFF. The CDR3 DNA is TGCGCCAGCAGCTTGCACGGGGCAGGGGCGGACACTGGAGCTTTCTTT.

DNA of the CDR3: TGTGCCAGCAGCTTAGTAACTCTAGAGACCCAGTACTTC. This translates into CASSLVTLETQYF. The chain couples TRBV7-2 to TRBJ2-7; D not resolved. The J call may be in error: the DNA end matches TRBJ2-5 better. The germline V gene has CDR1 SGHTA and CDR2 FQGNSA. The CDR3 is 13 residues long.

This clonotype was counted a few times. The gene calls are TRBV6-5 and TRBJ2-1, with 8 bases lining up with TRBD2. This CDR3 has 15 amino acids. Trimming took 7 bases from V and 4 from J; bases not matched to a gene: 9. The germline V gene encodes CDR1 MNHEY and CDR2 SVGAGI. DNA of the CDR3: TGTGCCAGCACCCGTGCGGGGGGTGAATACAATGAGCAGTTCTTC. Its protein product is CASTRAGGEYNEQFF.

This chain uses TRBV4-2 with TRBJ2-1; possibly TRBD2 for D (6 bases). Trimming left V 0 bases short and J 2 bases short, with 11 bases between. CDR1 and CDR2 (germline): LGHNA, YNFKEQ. The CDR3 consists of 16 residues. DNA for the CDR3: TGTGCCAGCAGCCAAGAGGAGGGGCGGCCCTACAATGAGCAGTTCTTC. It specifies CASSQEEGRPYNEQFF.

The chain couples TRBV7-9 to TRBJ2-3; TRBD2 is a possible D gene (6 bases). CDR1 SEHNR and CDR2 FQNEAQ come from the germline V gene (reference sequence). This CDR3 contains 15 residues. Trimming stripped 3 bases from V and 3 bases from J, with 13 bases between. In nucleotides, the CDR3 is TGTGCCAGCAGCTTTCTGGAGGAGGGTACAGATACGCAGTATTTT. The encoded protein is CASSFLEEGTDTQYF.

This chain joins TRBV29-1 and TRBJ2-6; tentatively, D is TRBD1 (5 bases). This CDR3 has 12 residues. Germline lookup yields CDR1 SQVTM and CDR2 ANQGSEA. V gave up 5 bases and J gave up 3 bases, with 5 bases separating them. The CDR3, as DNA: TGCAGCGTTCAGGGTGGGGCCAACGTCCTGACTTTC. It encodes CSVQGGANVLTF.

J is TRBJ1-1 and V is TRBV5-5, with D possibly being TRBD1 (6 bases). The CDR3 contains 15 residues. CDR1 is SGHKS and CDR2 is YYEKEE in the germline V gene (reference sequence). V was shortened by 1 base and J by 0 bases, with 10 bases between the two germline ends. DNA for the CDR3: TGTGCCAGCAGCTTGCCCGGACAGATGAACACTGAAGCTTTCTTT. It translates to CASSLPGQMNTEAFF.

This clonotype was seen more than once but under ten times. V is TRBV27 and J is TRBJ2-7, with D tentatively TRBD1 or TRBD2 (6 bases each). Trimming shortened V by 5 bases and J by 6 bases, and 11 bases separated the two germline ends. Germline V gene lookup returns CDR1 MNHEY and CDR2 SMNVEV (reference sequence). The CDR3 covers 12 residues. CDR3 in amino acids: CASSEGGFEQYF. Written as DNA, the CDR3 is TGTGCCAGCAGTGAGGGGGGTTTCGAGCAGTACTTC.

This clonotype has more than one count but fewer than ten. This chain uses TRBV20-1 with TRBJ2-7, with a tentative D call TRBD1 (6 bases). CDR1 DFQATT and CDR2 SNEGSKA come from the germline V gene (reference sequence). Deletions cut 3 bases from V and 10 bases from J, with 22 bases between. The CDR3 runs to 14 residues. The CDR3 protein is CSASLTGDKRTQYF. Here the CDR3 DNA reads TGCAGTGCTAGCCTGACAGGAGACAAGAGAACCCAGTACTTC.

The DNA for the CDR3 is TGTGCCAGCAGCTTGGAGGCGTTCTCTGGGGCCAACGTCCTGACTTTC. Translation gives CASSLEAFSGANVLTF. The rearrangement links TRBV5-5 to TRBJ2-6; D ambiguous. V was trimmed by 0 bases and J by 0 bases, leaving 7 bases between them. This CDR3 region has 16 residues. The V gene's germline CDR1 is SGHKS and CDR2 YYEKEE (reference sequence).